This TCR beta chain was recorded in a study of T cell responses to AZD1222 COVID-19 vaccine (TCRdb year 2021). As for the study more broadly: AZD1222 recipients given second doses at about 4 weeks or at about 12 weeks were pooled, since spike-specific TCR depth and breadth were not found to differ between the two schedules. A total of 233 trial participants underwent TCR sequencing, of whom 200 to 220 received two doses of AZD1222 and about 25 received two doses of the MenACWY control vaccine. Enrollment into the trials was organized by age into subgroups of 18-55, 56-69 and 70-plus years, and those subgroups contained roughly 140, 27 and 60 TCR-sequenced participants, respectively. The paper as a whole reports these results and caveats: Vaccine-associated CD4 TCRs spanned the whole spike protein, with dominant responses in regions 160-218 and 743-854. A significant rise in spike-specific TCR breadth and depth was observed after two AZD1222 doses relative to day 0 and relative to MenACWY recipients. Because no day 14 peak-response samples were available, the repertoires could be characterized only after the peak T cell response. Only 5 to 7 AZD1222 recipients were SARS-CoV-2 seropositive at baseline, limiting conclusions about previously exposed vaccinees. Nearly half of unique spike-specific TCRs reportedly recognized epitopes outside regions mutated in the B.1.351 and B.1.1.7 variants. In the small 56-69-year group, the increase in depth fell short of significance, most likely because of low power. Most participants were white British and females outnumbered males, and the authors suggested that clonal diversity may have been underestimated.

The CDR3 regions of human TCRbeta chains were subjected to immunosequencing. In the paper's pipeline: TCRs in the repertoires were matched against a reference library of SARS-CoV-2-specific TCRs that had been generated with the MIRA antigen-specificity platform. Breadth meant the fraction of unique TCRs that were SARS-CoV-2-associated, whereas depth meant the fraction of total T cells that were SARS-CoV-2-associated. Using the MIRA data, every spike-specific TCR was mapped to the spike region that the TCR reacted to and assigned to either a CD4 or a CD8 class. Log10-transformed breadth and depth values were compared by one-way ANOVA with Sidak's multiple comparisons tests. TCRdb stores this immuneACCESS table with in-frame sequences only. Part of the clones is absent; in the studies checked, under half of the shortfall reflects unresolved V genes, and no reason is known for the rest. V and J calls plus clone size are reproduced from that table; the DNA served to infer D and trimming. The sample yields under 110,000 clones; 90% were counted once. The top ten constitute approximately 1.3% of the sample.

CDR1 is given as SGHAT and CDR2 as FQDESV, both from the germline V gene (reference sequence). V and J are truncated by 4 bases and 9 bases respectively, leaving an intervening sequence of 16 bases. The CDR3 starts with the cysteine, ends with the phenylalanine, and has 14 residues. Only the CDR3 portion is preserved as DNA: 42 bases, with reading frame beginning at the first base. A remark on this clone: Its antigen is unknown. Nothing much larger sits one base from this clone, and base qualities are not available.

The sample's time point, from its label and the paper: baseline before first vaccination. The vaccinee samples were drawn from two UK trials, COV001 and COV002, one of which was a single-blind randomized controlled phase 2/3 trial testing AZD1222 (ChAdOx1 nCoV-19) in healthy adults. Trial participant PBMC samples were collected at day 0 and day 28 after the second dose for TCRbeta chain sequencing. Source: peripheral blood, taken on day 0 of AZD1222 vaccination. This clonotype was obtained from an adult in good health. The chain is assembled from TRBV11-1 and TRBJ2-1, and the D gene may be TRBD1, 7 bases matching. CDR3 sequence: CASSSLRGVGEQFF. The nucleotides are TGTGCCAGCAGCTCCCTCAGGGGGGTAGGTGAGCAGTTCTTC.